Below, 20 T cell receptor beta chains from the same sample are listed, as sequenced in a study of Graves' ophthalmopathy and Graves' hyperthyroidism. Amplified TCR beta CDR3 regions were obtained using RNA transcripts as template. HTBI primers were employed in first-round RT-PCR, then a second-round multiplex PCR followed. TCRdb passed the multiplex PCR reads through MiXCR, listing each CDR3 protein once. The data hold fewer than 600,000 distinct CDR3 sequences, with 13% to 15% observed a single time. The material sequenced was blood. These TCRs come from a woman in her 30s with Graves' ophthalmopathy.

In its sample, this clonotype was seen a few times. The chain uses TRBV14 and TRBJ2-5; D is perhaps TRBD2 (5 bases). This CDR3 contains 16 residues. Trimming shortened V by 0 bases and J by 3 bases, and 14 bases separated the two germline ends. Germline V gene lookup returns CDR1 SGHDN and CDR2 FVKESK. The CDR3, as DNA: TGTGCCAGCAGCCAAGATGGGATGGGGAGAGAAGAGACCCAGTACTTC. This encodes CASSQDGMGREETQYF.

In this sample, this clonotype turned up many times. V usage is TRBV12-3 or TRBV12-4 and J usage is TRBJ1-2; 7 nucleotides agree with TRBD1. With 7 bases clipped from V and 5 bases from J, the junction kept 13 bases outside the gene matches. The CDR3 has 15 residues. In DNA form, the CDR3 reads TGTGCCAGCACCGCCGCTACGACAGGGCTATATGGCTACACCTTC. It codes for CASTAATTGLYGYTF.

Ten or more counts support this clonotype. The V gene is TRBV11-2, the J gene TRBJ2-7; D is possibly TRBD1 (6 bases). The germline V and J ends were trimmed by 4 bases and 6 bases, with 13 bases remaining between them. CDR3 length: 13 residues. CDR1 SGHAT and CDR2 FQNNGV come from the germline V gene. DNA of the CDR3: TGTGCCAGCAGCTCACAGGGTATGGGCGAGCAGTACTTC. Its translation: CASSSQGMGEQYF.

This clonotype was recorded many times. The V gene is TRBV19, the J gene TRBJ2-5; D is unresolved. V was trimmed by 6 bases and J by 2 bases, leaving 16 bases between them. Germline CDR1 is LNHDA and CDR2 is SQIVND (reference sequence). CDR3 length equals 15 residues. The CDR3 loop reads CASSYIRVLQETQYF. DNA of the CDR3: TGTGCCAGTAGCTATATTAGGGTTCTACAAGAGACCCAGTACTTC.

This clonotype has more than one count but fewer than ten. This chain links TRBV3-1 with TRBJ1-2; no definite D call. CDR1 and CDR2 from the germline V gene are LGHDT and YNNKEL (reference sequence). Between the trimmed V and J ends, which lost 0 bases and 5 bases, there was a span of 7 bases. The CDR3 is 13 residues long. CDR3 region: CASSQDPGYGYTF. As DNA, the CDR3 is TGTGCCAGCAGCCAAGACCCGGGGTATGGCTACACCTTC.

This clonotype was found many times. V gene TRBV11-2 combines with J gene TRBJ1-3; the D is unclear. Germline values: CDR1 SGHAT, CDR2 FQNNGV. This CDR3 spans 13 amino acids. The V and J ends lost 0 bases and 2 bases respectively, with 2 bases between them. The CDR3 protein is CASSLEPGNTIYF. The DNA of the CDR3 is TGTGCCAGCAGCTTAGAACCTGGAAACACCATATATTTT.

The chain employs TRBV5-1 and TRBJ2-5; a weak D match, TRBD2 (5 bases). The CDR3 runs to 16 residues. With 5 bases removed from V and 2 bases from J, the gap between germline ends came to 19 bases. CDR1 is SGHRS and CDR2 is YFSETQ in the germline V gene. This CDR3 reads CASSPAEEEIQETQYF. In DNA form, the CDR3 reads TGCGCCAGCAGTCCAGCGGAGGAAGAAATTCAAGAGACCCAGTACTTC.

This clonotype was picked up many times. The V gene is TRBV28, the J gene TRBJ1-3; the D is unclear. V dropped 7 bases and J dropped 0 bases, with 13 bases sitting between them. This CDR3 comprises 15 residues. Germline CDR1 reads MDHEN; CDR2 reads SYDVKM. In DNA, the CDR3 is TGTGCCAGCAAGTCAGGACCTTACTCTGGAAACACCATATATTTT. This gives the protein CASKSGPYSGNTIYF.

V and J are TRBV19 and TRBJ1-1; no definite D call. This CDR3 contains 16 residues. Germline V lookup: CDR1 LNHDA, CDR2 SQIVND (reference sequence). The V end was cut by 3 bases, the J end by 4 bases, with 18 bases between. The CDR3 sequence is CASSISHTAWATEAFF. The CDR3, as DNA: TGTGCCAGTAGTATCTCTCACACGGCCTGGGCCACTGAAGCTTTCTTT.

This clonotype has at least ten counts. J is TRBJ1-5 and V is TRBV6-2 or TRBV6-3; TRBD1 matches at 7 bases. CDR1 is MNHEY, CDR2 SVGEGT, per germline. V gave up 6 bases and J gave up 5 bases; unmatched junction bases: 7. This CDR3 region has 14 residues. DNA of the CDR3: TGTGCCAGCAGGGCGACAGGGCACCATCAGCCCCAGCATTTT. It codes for CASRATGHHQPQHF.

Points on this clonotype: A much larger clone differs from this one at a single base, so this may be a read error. The chain's CDR3 is CASSLVPDLYEQYF. CDR3 DNA sequence: TGCGCCAGCAGCTTGGTGCCAGACCTATACGAGCAGTACTTC. The chain joins TRBV5-1 to TRBJ2-7; D gene unclear. V was trimmed by 0 bases and J by 4 bases, leaving 11 bases between them. Germline CDR1 SGHRS, CDR2 YFSETQ. The CDR3 contains 14 residues.

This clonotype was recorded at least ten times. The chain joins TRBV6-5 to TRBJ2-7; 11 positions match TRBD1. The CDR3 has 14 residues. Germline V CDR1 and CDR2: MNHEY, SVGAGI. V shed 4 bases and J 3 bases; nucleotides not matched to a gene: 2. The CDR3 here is CASSWDRGNYEQYF. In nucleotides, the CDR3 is TGTGCCAGCAGTTGGGACAGGGGGAACTACGAGCAGTACTTC.

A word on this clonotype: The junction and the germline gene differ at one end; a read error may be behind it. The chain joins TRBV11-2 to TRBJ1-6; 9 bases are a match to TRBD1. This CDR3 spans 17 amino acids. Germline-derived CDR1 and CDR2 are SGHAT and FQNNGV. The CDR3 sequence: CASSLGRGQGDLSHLHF. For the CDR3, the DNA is TGTGCCAGCAGCTTAGGGAGGGGACAGGGCGATTTGTCACACCTCCACTTT.

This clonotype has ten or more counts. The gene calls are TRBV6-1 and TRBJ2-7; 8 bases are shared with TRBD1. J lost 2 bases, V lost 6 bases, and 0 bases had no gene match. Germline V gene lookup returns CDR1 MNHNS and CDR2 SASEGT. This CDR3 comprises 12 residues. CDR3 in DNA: TGTGCCAGCAGGGACAGGGCCTACGAGCAGTACTTC. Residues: CASRDRAYEQYF.

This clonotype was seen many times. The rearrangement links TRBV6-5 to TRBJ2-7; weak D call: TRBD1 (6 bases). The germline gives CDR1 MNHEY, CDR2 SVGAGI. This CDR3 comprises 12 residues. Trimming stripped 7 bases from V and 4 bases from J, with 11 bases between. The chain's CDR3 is CASKGTPYEQYF. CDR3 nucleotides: TGTGCCAGCAAGGGGACACCTTACGAGCAGTACTTC.

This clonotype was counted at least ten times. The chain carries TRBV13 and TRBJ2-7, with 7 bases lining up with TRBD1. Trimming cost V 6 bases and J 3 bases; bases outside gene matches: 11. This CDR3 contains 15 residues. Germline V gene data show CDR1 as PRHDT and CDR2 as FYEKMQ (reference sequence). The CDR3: CASSSRGHRGYEQYF. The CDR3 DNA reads TGTGCCAGCAGTTCTAGGGGACACAGGGGCTACGAGCAGTACTTC.

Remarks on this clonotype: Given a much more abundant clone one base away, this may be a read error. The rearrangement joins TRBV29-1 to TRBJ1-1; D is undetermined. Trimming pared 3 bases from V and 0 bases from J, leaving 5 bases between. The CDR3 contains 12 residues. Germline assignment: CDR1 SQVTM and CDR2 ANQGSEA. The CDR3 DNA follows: TGCAGCGTTGAGAAAGTGAACACTGAAGCTTTCTTT. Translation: CSVEKVNTEAFF.

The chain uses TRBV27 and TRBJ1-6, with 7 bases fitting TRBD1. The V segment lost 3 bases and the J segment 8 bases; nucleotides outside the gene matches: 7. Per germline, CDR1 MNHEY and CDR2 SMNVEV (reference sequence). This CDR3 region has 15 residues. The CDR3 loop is CASSFLVRGDSPLHF. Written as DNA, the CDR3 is TGTGCCAGCAGTTTCCTGGTCAGGGGGGATTCACCCCTCCACTTT.

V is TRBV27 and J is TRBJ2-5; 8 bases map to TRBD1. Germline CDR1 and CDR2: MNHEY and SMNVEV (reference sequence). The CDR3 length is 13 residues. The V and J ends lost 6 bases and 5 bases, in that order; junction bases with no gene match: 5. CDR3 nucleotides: TGTGCCAGCAGCTGGACAGGGCACGAGACCCAGTACTTC. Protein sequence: CASSWTGHETQYF.

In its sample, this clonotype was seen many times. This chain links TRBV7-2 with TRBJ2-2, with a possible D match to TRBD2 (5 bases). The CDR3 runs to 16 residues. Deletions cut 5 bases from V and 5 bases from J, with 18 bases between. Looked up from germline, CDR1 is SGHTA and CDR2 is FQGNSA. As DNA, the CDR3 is TGTGCCAGCAGCCCAGCGGAGGTCCGTCGAACCGGGGAGCTGTTTTTT. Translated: CASSPAEVRRTGELFF.